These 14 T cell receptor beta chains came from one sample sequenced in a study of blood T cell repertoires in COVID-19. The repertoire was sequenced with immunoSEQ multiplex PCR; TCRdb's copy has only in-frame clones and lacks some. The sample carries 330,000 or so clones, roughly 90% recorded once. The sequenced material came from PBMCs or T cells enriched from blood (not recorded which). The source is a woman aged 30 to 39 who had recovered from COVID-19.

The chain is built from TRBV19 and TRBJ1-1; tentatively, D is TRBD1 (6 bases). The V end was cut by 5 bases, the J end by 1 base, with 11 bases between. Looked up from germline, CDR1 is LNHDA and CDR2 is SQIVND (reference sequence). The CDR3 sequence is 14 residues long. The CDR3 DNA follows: TGTGCCAGTAGTCCGCCACAGGGGAACACTGAAGCTTTCTTT. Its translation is CASSPPQGNTEAFF.

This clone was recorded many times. In DNA, the CDR3 is TGTGCCAGCAGTTTAGCGGGAGGTAGCACAGATACGCAGTATTTT. Translation gives CASSLAGGSTDTQYF. The V call is TRBV28, the J call TRBJ2-3, with TRBD2 matching 8 bases. This CDR3 has 15 amino acids. Per the germline V gene, CDR1 is MDHEN and CDR2 is SYDVKM. The V gene end was trimmed by 2 bases and the J gene end by 0 bases; junction bases not matched to a gene: 1.

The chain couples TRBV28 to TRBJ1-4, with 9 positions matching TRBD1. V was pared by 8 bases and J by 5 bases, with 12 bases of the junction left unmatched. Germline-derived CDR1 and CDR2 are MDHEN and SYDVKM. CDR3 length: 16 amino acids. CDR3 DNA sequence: TGTGCCAGCCAGTTATTTTTGGGACAGGGAAATGAAAAACTGTTTTTT. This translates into CASQLFLGQGNEKLFF.

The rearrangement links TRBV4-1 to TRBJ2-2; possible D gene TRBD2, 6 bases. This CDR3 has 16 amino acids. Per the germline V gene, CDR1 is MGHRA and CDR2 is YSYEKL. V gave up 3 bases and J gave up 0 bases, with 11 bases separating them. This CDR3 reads CASSHELAANTGELFF. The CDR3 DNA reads TGCGCCAGCAGCCATGAACTAGCAGCGAACACCGGGGAGCTGTTTTTT.

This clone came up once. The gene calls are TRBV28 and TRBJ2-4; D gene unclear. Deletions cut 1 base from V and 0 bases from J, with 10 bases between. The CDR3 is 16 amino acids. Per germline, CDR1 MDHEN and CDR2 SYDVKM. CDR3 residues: CASSLSLILAKNIQYF. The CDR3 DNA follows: TGTGCCAGCAGTTTATCCCTAATTCTAGCCAAAAACATTCAGTACTTC.

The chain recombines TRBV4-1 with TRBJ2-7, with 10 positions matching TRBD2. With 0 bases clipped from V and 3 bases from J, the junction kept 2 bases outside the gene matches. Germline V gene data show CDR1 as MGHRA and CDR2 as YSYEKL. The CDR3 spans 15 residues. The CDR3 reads CASSQDLAGDYEQYF. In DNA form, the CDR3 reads TGCGCCAGCAGCCAAGATCTAGCGGGGGACTACGAGCAGTACTTC.

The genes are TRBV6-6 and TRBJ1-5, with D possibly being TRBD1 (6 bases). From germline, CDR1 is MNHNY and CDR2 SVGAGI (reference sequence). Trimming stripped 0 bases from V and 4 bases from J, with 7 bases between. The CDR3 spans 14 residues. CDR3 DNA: TGTGCCAGCAGTTACTCAGGGGGTAATCAGCCCCAGCATTTT. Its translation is CASSYSGGNQPQHF.

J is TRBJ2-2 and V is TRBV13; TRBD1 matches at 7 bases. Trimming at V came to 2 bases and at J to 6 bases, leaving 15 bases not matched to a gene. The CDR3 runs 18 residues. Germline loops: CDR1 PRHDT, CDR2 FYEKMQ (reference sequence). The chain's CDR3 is CASSLSFDRVISSGELFF. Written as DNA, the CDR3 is TGTGCCAGCAGCTTAAGTTTCGACAGGGTGATATCTTCCGGGGAGCTGTTTTTT.

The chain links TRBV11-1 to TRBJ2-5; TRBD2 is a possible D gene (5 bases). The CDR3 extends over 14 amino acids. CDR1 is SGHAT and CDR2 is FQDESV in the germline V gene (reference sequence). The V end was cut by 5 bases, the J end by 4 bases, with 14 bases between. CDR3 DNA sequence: TGTGCCAGCAGCCTTACTAGTTTCGGAGAGACCCAGTACTTC. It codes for CASSLTSFGETQYF.

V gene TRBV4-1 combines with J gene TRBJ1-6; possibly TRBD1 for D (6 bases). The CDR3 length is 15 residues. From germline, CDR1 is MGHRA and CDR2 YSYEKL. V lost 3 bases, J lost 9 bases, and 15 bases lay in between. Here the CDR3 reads CASSHQQGTGSPLHF. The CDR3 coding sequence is TGCGCCAGCAGCCATCAGCAGGGGACCGGTTCACCCCTCCACTTT.

In DNA, the CDR3 is TGTGCCAGTAATTGGGGGGACCGGAACACTGAAGCTTTCTTT. Amino acid sequence: CASNWGDRNTEAFF. The chain couples TRBV19 to TRBJ1-1, with D perhaps TRBD1 (5 bases). There are 14 residues in the CDR3. Germline CDR1 LNHDA, CDR2 SQIVND (reference sequence). Trimming took 7 bases from V and 1 from J, leaving 13 bases between them.

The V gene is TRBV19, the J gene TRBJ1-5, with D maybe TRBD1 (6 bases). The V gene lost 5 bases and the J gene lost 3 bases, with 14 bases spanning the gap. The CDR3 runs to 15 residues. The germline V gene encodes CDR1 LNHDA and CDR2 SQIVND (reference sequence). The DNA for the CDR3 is TGTGCCAGTAGTTCGATACAGGGTTTCAATCAGCCCCAGCATTTT. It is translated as CASSSIQGFNQPQHF.

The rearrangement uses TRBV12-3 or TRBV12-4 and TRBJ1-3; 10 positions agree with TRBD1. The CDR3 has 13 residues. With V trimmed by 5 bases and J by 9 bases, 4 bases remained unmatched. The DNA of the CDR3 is TGTGCCAGCAGTGGACAGGGGGGCATCACCATATATTTT. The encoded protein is CASSGQGGITIYF.

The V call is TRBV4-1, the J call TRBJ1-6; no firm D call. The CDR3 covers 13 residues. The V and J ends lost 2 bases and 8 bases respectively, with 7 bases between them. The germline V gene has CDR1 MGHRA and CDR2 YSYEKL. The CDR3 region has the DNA TGCGCCAGCAGCCAATTGGGAGATTCACCCCTCCACTTT. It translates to CASSQLGDSPLHF.